Presented here are 21 T cell receptor beta chains from one specimen sequenced in a study of T-cell memory formation after mild COVID-19. Using its own MiXCR run on the 5' RACE reads, TCRdb lists one record per CDR3 protein. Seen here are 220,000 or so distinct CDR3 sequences, around 8.8% observed once, and the top ten hold around 3.3%. The material sequenced was PBMCs or a T cell subset sorted from them (not recorded which). The receptors come from a man between 18 and 29 years old who had mild COVID-19 (a few samples of this study predate the infection). Cell type and time point are not known.

The sample holds a few counts of this clonotype. The rearrangement links TRBV7-2 to TRBJ2-7; 8 positions agree with TRBD1. This CDR3 is 16 amino acids long. V shed 0 bases and J 3 bases; nucleotides not matched to a gene: 7. CDR1 SGHTA and CDR2 FQGNSA come from the germline V gene. The CDR3, as DNA: TGTGCCAGCAGCTTAGCCGGGACAGGAACCTTCTACGAGCAGTACTTC. Its translation is CASSLAGTGTFYEQYF.

J is TRBJ2-3 and V is TRBV20-1; D may match TRBD1 or TRBD2 (5 bases each). The CDR3 totals 13 residues. The ends were cut back, 6 bases at V and 6 bases at J, with 16 bases in the middle. CDR1 and CDR2 (germline): DFQATT, SNEGSKA (reference sequence). CDR3 nucleotides: TGCAGTGCAAGACGGGGCCTGCATGATACGCAGTATTTT. This gives the protein CSARRGLHDTQYF.

This clonotype has at least ten counts. The CDR3 region has the DNA TGCGCCAGCAGCTATGTATCCGGGCCTGGGAACGAGCAGTACGTC. This translates into CASSYVSGPGNEQYV. The chain employs TRBV5-1 and TRBJ2-7, with unresolved D. Trimming cost V 3 bases and J 5 bases, with 18 bases left between them. Germline values: CDR1 SGHRS, CDR2 YFSETQ. The CDR3 length is 15 residues.

This clonotype was detected only a few times. The V call is TRBV9, the J call TRBJ2-5; TRBD2 aligns across 12 bases. This CDR3 region has 16 residues. V dropped 4 bases and J dropped 5; count of bases not matched to a gene: 9. The germline V gene encodes CDR1 SGDLS and CDR2 YYNGEE. The CDR3 DNA sequence: TGTGCCAGCAGCCCTAGCGGGGGGGCCGATACGGAGACCCAGTACTTC. Encoded protein: CASSPSGGADTETQYF.

This clonotype was recorded a few times. In DNA, the CDR3 is TGTGCCAGCAGCAACGCCTTTAGCGGGGTAGGAACCCAGTACTTC. Its translation: CASSNAFSGVGTQYF. V usage is TRBV3-1 and J usage is TRBJ2-5; 8 bases map to TRBD2. J lost 8 bases, V lost 5 bases, and 13 bases had no gene match. The germline V gene encodes CDR1 LGHDT and CDR2 YNNKEL (reference sequence). CDR3 length: 15 residues.

This clonotype was detected a few times. V and J are TRBV18 and TRBJ2-7; D might be TRBD1 (8 bases). This CDR3 comprises 14 residues. V shed 3 bases and J shed 6 bases, with 15 bases lying between them. The germline V gene has CDR1 KGHSH and CDR2 LQKENI. As DNA, the CDR3 is TGTGCCAGCTCACCTCCGGACAGGGAGGGCGAGCAGTACTTC. Translated, it gives CASSPPDREGEQYF.

This clonotype turned up a few times. The gene calls are TRBV5-8 and TRBJ2-7; TRBD1 matches 7 bases. The CDR3 is made up of 13 amino acids. Per the germline V gene, CDR1 is SGHTS and CDR2 is YDEGEE. V lost 3 bases, J lost 3 bases, and 3 bases stayed unmatched. This chain's CDR3 is CASSSRTGYEQYV. The DNA of the CDR3 is TGTGCCAGCAGCTCCCGGACAGGCTACGAGCAGTACGTC.

The chain combines TRBV18 with TRBJ2-6, with D tentatively TRBD2 (6 bases). This CDR3 has 17 residues. V lost 0 bases, J lost 2 bases, and 11 bases lay in between. Germline V CDR1 and CDR2: KGHSH, LQKENI. The CDR3 loop reads CASSPPRGGPGANVLTF. For the CDR3, the DNA is TGTGCCAGCTCACCACCCCGGGGAGGCCCTGGGGCCAACGTCCTGACTTTC.

This clonotype has a handful of counts. V gene TRBV5-8 combines with J gene TRBJ1-6; 8 positions agree with TRBD1. CDR3 size: 16 residues. Looked up from germline, CDR1 is SGHTS and CDR2 is YDEGEE. The V and J ends lost 7 bases and 10 bases, in that order; junction bases with no gene match: 16. CDR3 coding DNA: TGTGCCAGCCGCAGACCTCGACAGGGGATCGAGTCACCCCTCCACTTT. Protein sequence: CASRRPRQGIESPLHF.

This clonotype was picked up many times. V gene TRBV10-3 combines with J gene TRBJ2-2; D is perhaps TRBD1 (6 bases). The CDR3 sequence is 14 residues long. Between the trimmed V and J ends, which lost 10 bases and 6 bases, there was a span of 18 bases. CDR1 ENHRY and CDR2 SYGVKD come from the germline V gene. CDR3 protein: CATQGFGASGELFF. Written as DNA, the CDR3 is TGTGCCACACAGGGTTTTGGAGCCTCCGGGGAGCTGTTTTTT.

This clonotype has only a few counts. DNA for the CDR3: TGCAGTGCTAGACCTCGGGTTAGCGGCACCCTTTACGAGCAGTACTTC. This codes for CSARPRVSGTLYEQYF. The chain recombines TRBV20-1 with TRBJ2-7, with D possibly TRBD2 on 6 matching bases. V was cut by 2 bases and J by 4 bases, with 21 bases left in between. In germline, CDR1 is DFQATT, CDR2 SNEGSKA (reference sequence). The CDR3 runs to 16 residues.

This clonotype was found a few times. The chain joins TRBV5-1 to TRBJ1-1; possibly TRBD1 for D (5 bases). This CDR3 spans 15 amino acids. Trimming shortened V by 6 bases and J by 3 bases, and 18 bases separated the two germline ends. Germline V gene data show CDR1 as SGHRS and CDR2 as YFSETQ. Here the CDR3 DNA reads TGCGCCAGCACCCGATCGGGGGGTCCCGACACTGAAGCTTTCTTT. Amino acid sequence: CASTRSGGPDTEAFF. The complete variable domain, with remaining parts taken from reference TRBV5-1 and TRBJ1-1, reads KAGVTQTPRYLIKTRGQQVTLSCSPISGHRSVSWYQQTPGQGLQFLFEYFSETQRNKGNFPGRFSGRQFSNSRSEMNVSTLELGDSALYLCASTRSGGPDTEAFFGQGTRLTVV.

The rearrangement links TRBV6-4 to TRBJ2-3, with 13 bases matching TRBD2. Looked up from germline, CDR1 is MRHNA and CDR2 is SNTAGT. The CDR3 is 15 residues long. J was trimmed by 4 bases and V by 2 bases; bases with no gene match: 0. The CDR3 DNA reads as TGTGCCAGCAGTGACACTAGCGGGGGGGCAGATACGCAGTATTTT. It codes for CASSDTSGGADTQYF.

The V call is TRBV18, the J call TRBJ2-1; tentative D call: TRBD1 (6 bases). This CDR3 contains 15 residues. The ends were cut back, 0 bases at V and 9 bases at J, with 15 bases in the middle. Germline V gene data show CDR1 as KGHSH and CDR2 as LQKENI. The CDR3 DNA is TGTGCCAGCTCACCACCGAGGGCAGGGGATAGTGAGCAGTTCTTC. Its protein is CASSPPRAGDSEQFF.

V is TRBV5-4 and J is TRBJ1-2; D gene uncertain. Trimming took 0 bases from V and 6 from J, leaving 3 bases between them. The CDR3 is 11 residues long. Germline V lookup: CDR1 SGHNT, CDR2 YYREEE (reference sequence). The CDR3 DNA reads TGTGCCAGCAGCTTGGACCATGGCTACACCTTC. Translating gives CASSLDHGYTF.

The rearrangement uses TRBV14 and TRBJ1-2, with TRBD1 as a possible D gene (6 bases). The germline V and J ends were trimmed by 4 bases and 6 bases, with 9 bases remaining between them. Per germline, CDR1 SGHDN and CDR2 FVKESK. The CDR3 consists of 12 residues. This chain's CDR3 is CASSLDSDGYTF. DNA of the CDR3: TGTGCCAGCAGCCTGGACAGCGATGGCTACACCTTC.

This clonotype appeared many times. V gene TRBV6-6 combines with J gene TRBJ1-4, with 7 bases aligning to TRBD1. CDR1 and CDR2 (germline): MNHNY, SVGAGI (reference sequence). V gave up 4 bases and J gave up 8 bases; unmatched junction bases: 7. The CDR3 runs 14 residues. The CDR3 sequence: CASSSDRVGEKLFF. Here the CDR3 DNA reads TGTGCCAGCAGTTCTGACAGGGTGGGGGAAAAACTGTTTTTT.

This clonotype came up a few times. J is TRBJ1-6 and V is TRBV9; 7 nucleotides agree with TRBD1. CDR3 size: 14 residues. Per the germline V gene, CDR1 is SGDLS and CDR2 is YYNGEE. The J segment lost 11 bases and the V segment lost 0 bases, leaving 5 bases of the junction unmatched. CDR3 loop: CASSVEGQATPLHF. CDR3 in DNA: TGTGCCAGCAGCGTAGAAGGACAGGCGACACCCCTCCACTTT. The full variable domain, its missing parts supplied by reference TRBV9 and TRBJ1-6, is DSGVTQTPKHLITATGQRVTLRCSPRSGDLSVYWYQQSLDQGLQFLIQYYNGEERAKGNILERFSAQQFPDLHSELNLSSLELGDSALYFCASSVEGQATPLHFGNGTRLTVT.

The rearrangement links TRBV20-1 to TRBJ2-3, with 12 nucleotides matching TRBD2. This CDR3 spans 17 amino acids. From germline, CDR1 is DFQATT and CDR2 SNEGSKA (reference sequence). With 3 bases clipped from V and 1 base from J, the junction kept 8 bases outside the gene matches. The CDR3 protein is CSASPTRLAGGTDTQYF. The CDR3 DNA reads as TGCAGTGCTAGCCCAACAAGACTAGCGGGGGGCACAGATACGCAGTATTTT.

This clonotype was observed many times. This chain joins TRBV20-1 and TRBJ1-5; 7 nucleotides line up with TRBD1. The V and J ends lost 5 bases and 5 bases, in that order; junction bases with no gene match: 6. CDR1 is DFQATT and CDR2 is SNEGSKA in the germline V gene (reference sequence). CDR3 size: 13 residues. The DNA of the CDR3 is TGCAGTGCTGCGACAGGGTTATATCAGCCCCAGCATTTT. It translates to CSAATGLYQPQHF.

This clonotype was picked up a small number of times. The rearrangement joins TRBV5-1 to TRBJ2-1; TRBD1 matches at 12 bases. This CDR3 comprises 15 residues. Germline V gene lookup returns CDR1 SGHRS and CDR2 YFSETQ. V gave up 0 bases and J gave up 7 bases; unmatched junction bases: 2. The CDR3 protein is CASSLGDRGHNEQFF. The CDR3 bases are TGCGCCAGCAGCTTGGGGGACAGGGGGCATAATGAGCAGTTCTTC.